This TCR beta chain was obtained from a study of blood T cell repertoires in COVID-19. Turning to the study itself: The cDNA or gDNA used as material had been derived from T cells, B-cell-depleted T cells, or PBMCs.

Trimming removed 3 bases from V and 3 bases from J, with 14 bases in between. CDR1 is LNHDA and CDR2 is SQIVND in the germline V gene (reference sequence). The length of the CDR3 is 15 residues. This clone was seen once. Participants came from 24 US areas, aged roughly 18 to 100 years. The study assigned cohorts using participant-reported clinical history. Recovered participants had two consecutive negative NP/OP PCR tests, healthcare professional clearance, or symptom resolution. The table came from immunoSEQ multiplex PCR; TCRdb's copy has only in-frame clones and leaves some out. The sample includes over 250,000 clones, about nine tenths of them seen just once.

Sequencing was done on a sample of PBMCs or T cells enriched from blood (not recorded which). The clonotype was recovered from a woman aged 18-29 years who had recovered from COVID-19. The J gene is TRBJ1-1, the V gene TRBV19, with D unclear. The CDR3 loop is CASSISLPGDTEAFF. Here the CDR3 DNA reads TGTGCCAGTAGTATCTCTCTCCCCGGGGACACTGAAGCTTTCTTT.